Each of the 22 T cell receptor beta chains below was sequenced from the same sample in a study of cytomegalovirus exposure and HLA in healthy donors. PCR primers comprised 60 Vbeta and 13 Jbeta primers. Clones were read by immunoSEQ multiplex PCR, and TCRdb kept only the in-frame ones, dropping some. The table includes about 98,000 clones, under 70% detected once. The sample taken for sequencing was PBMCs. These receptors all stem from a man in his fifties in good health and CMV-seronegative.

CDR3: CASSSGVQGHPPYEQYF. For the CDR3, the DNA is TGTGCCAGCAGCTCCGGAGTACAGGGACACCCTCCCTACGAGCAGTACTTC. This sequence joins TRBV7-2 and TRBJ2-7; TRBD1 might be the D (6 bases). Germline V lookup: CDR1 SGHTA, CDR2 FQGNSA. The CDR3 spans 17 residues. V lost 4 bases and J 2 bases, leaving 21 bases between the germline ends.

The chain couples TRBV5-1 to TRBJ2-1; 9 nucleotides align to TRBD1. Losses at the gene ends were 5 bases for V and 4 bases for J; bases not matched to a gene: 16. This CDR3 has 18 residues. The V gene's germline CDR1 is SGHRS and CDR2 YFSETQ. The CDR3 nucleotides read TGCGCCAGCAGATTAACAGGGGGCTCGGGGGCCCCATACAATGAGCAGTTCTTC. Translation: CASRLTGGSGAPYNEQFF.

Here the CDR3 reads CATWPGGANTEAFF. The CDR3 DNA reads TGTGCCACCTGGCCCGGGGGAGCGAACACTGAAGCTTTCTTT. This chain joins TRBV10-3 and TRBJ1-1; D might be TRBD1 (5 bases). CDR1 is ENHRY, CDR2 SYGVKD, per germline. Trimming took 10 bases from V and 1 from J, leaving 16 bases between them. The CDR3 covers 14 residues.

This chain joins TRBV11-1 and TRBJ2-7; 11 positions agree with TRBD1. The V gene end was trimmed by 8 bases and the J gene end by 1 base; junction bases not matched to a gene: 7. This CDR3 region has 15 residues. CDR1 is SGHAT and CDR2 is FQDESV in the germline V gene (reference sequence). The chain's CDR3 is CASGGGQGASYEQYF. In DNA, the CDR3 is TGTGCCAGCGGCGGAGGACAGGGGGCATCCTACGAGCAGTACTTC. Variable domain in full (rest from reference TRBV11-1 and TRBJ2-7): EAEVAQSPRYKITEKSQAVAFWCDPISGHATLYWYRQILGQGPELLVQFQDESVVDDSQLPKDRFSAERLKGVDSTLKIQPAELGDSAMYLCASGGGQGASYEQYFGPGTRLTVT.

The rearrangement uses TRBV28 and TRBJ1-5, with 9 bases that match TRBD1. Trimming took 8 bases from V and 4 from J; bases not matched to a gene: 9. Germline V lookup: CDR1 MDHEN, CDR2 SYDVKM. This CDR3 contains 15 residues. For the CDR3, the DNA is TGTGCCAGCGGTTGGGACAGGGTCGAAAATCAGCCCCAGCATTTT. Its translation is CASGWDRVENQPQHF.

This sequence joins TRBV7-9 and TRBJ1-4, with TRBD1 identical over 8 bases. The CDR3 is made up of 17 amino acids. CDR1 is SEHNR and CDR2 is FQNEAQ in the germline V gene (reference sequence). V shed 5 bases and J 3 bases; nucleotides not matched to a gene: 11. The CDR3 sequence: CASSLYGQGSPNEKLFF. Written as DNA, the CDR3 is TGTGCCAGCAGCCTTTATGGACAGGGATCGCCTAATGAAAAACTGTTTTTT.

The chain's CDR3 is CASSDSPSSYNEQFF. DNA for the CDR3: TGTGCCAGCAGCGATAGCCCAAGCTCCTACAATGAGCAGTTCTTC. The chain links TRBV4-2 to TRBJ2-1; D gene ambiguous. In germline, CDR1 is LGHNA, CDR2 YNFKEQ. CDR3 length: 15 residues. The V and J ends lost 5 bases and 0 bases respectively, with 11 bases between them.

This clone showed up just a few times. The chain couples TRBV7-2 to TRBJ2-1; D gene ambiguous. Germline CDR1 and CDR2: SGHTA and FQGNSA. V was pared by 0 bases and J by 0 bases, with 15 bases between. The length of the CDR3 is 18 residues. The CDR3 bases are TGTGCCAGCAGCTTAGCGGTGAGGCGCGGCAGCTCCTACAATGAGCAGTTCTTC. This encodes CASSLAVRRGSSYNEQFF.

This chain uses TRBV28 with TRBJ1-2; the D gene is possibly TRBD1 (6 bases). The CDR3 is made up of 15 amino acids. Germline V CDR1 and CDR2: MDHEN, SYDVKM. V was cut by 6 bases and J by 3 bases, with 17 bases left in between. The CDR3: CASRTSGTLDYGYTF. The CDR3 nucleotides read TGTGCCAGCAGGACCTCAGGGACACTCGACTATGGCTACACCTTC.

The CDR3 spells CASSRAGVNEQFF. The DNA of the CDR3 is TGTGCCAGCAGCAGAGCGGGAGTTAATGAGCAGTTCTTC. This chain links TRBV28 with TRBJ2-1, with 8 bases matching TRBD2. The germline CDR1 and CDR2 sequences are MDHEN and SYDVKM. CDR3 length equals 13 residues. J gave up 7 bases and V 6 bases, and 5 bases lay outside the gene matches.

Only a few counts were recorded for this clone. The CDR3 nucleotides are TGCAGCGTTGATCGGAACCCGGACAGATCGTACAATGAGCAGTTCTTC. Translating it yields CSVDRNPDRSYNEQFF. The gene calls are TRBV29-1 and TRBJ2-1, with D possibly TRBD1 on 6 matching bases. V gave up 3 bases and J gave up 4 bases, with 19 bases separating them. Germline V gene data show CDR1 as SQVTM and CDR2 as ANQGSEA. CDR3 size: 16 residues.

This clone was seen more than once but under ten times. This sequence joins TRBV18 and TRBJ1-3, with no clear D. CDR1 and CDR2 (germline): KGHSH, LQKENI. V dropped 2 bases and J dropped 2 bases, with 7 bases sitting between them. The CDR3 spans 14 residues. The CDR3 nucleotides are TGTGCCAGCTCACCAATTAAAACTGGAAACACCATATATTTT. Protein: CASSPIKTGNTIYF.

This chain links TRBV5-6 with TRBJ2-3; 7 nucleotides line up with TRBD2. Germline assignment: CDR1 SGHDT and CDR2 YYEEEE. CDR3 length equals 14 residues. V lost 8 bases and J lost 1; bases outside the gene matches: 7. The CDR3 DNA reads as TGTGCCAGTGAGGGAGGGGCGGGCACAGATACGCAGTATTTT. Its translation is CASEGGAGTDTQYF.

The V call is TRBV6-1, the J call TRBJ2-1; no reliable D call. V was clipped by 7 bases and J by 0 bases, with 10 bases between them. CDR1 is MNHNS, CDR2 SASEGT, per germline. This CDR3 spans 14 amino acids. CDR3 residues: CASTIYVSYNEQFF. In nucleotides, the CDR3 is TGTGCCAGCACCATCTACGTCTCCTACAATGAGCAGTTCTTC.

The chain employs TRBV7-9 and TRBJ2-7; D perhaps matches TRBD1 (5 bases). The CDR3 has 17 residues. V shed 0 bases and J shed 3 bases, with 18 bases lying between them. The V gene's germline CDR1 is SEHNR and CDR2 FQNEAQ (reference sequence). In DNA, the CDR3 is TGTGCCAGCAGCTTAGCGGGCCTTGAGGACACTATCTACGAGCAGTACTTC. Translation gives CASSLAGLEDTIYEQYF.

The rearrangement links TRBV6-6 to TRBJ2-3, with 7 bases matching TRBD2. From germline, CDR1 is MNHNY and CDR2 SVGAGI (reference sequence). The CDR3 extends over 16 amino acids. V gave up 6 bases and J gave up 6 bases; unmatched junction bases: 15. CDR3 residues: CASRGGWQVGRDTQYF. In DNA, the CDR3 is TGTGCCAGCAGGGGGGGGTGGCAGGTGGGGAGGGATACGCAGTATTTT.

The rearrangement uses TRBV19 and TRBJ1-5, with D uncertain. The germline gives CDR1 LNHDA, CDR2 SQIVND (reference sequence). The ends were cut back, 0 bases at V and 5 bases at J, with 8 bases in the middle. The CDR3 sequence is 14 residues long. Here the CDR3 reads CASSIDLVYQPQHF. In DNA, the CDR3 is TGTGCCAGTAGTATAGATCTCGTCTATCAGCCCCAGCATTTT.

The V gene is TRBV11-2, the J gene TRBJ2-5, with D uncertain. Trimming left V 0 bases short and J 2 bases short, with 16 bases between. The CDR3 has 17 amino acids. The germline gives CDR1 SGHAT, CDR2 FQNNGV. The CDR3 reads CASSLDVGRHRQETQYF. Here the CDR3 DNA reads TGTGCCAGCAGCTTAGATGTTGGCAGACACCGGCAAGAGACCCAGTACTTC.

This clone was seen a handful of times. The V gene is TRBV5-4, the J gene TRBJ2-4; 8 bases map to TRBD1. Germline trimming cut 1 base from V and 7 bases from J; bases unmatched to any gene: 1. The CDR3 length is 13 residues. The V gene's germline CDR1 is SGHNT and CDR2 YYREEE (reference sequence). The CDR3 protein is CASSLTGGNIQYF. CDR3 nucleotide sequence: TGTGCCAGCAGCTTGACAGGGGGGAACATTCAGTACTTC.

The rearrangement joins TRBV6-5 to TRBJ1-1; no reliable D call. CDR1 is MNHEY, CDR2 SVGAGI, per germline. V lost 6 bases to trimming and J lost 4 bases, with 15 bases between them. This CDR3 is 14 amino acids long. The CDR3 region has the DNA TGTGCCAGCAGACGATCCCGAACCAGCACTGAAGCTTTCTTT. This codes for CASRRSRTSTEAFF.

CDR3 nucleotides: TGTGCCAGCAGTTACCAGGGGCCGGAGCAGCCCCAGCATTTT. Amino acids: CASSYQGPEQPQHF. The V and J genes are TRBV27 and TRBJ1-5; perhaps TRBD1 as D (6 bases). The CDR3 totals 14 residues. V lost 4 bases to trimming and J lost 7 bases, with 14 bases between them. Per germline, CDR1 MNHEY and CDR2 SMNVEV (reference sequence).

The V call is TRBV19, the J call TRBJ2-3; no clear D. The V gene lost 1 base and the J gene lost 0 bases, with 5 bases spanning the gap. This CDR3 has 14 amino acids. Per germline, CDR1 LNHDA and CDR2 SQIVND (reference sequence). The chain's CDR3 is CASSIGLSTDTQYF. The CDR3 DNA reads as TGTGCCAGTAGTATAGGTCTGAGCACAGATACGCAGTATTTT. Together with reference TRBV19 and TRBJ2-3, the CDR3 gives the full variable domain: DGGITQSPKYLFRKEGQNVTLSCEQNLNHDAMYWYRQDPGQGLRLIYYSQIVNDFQKGDIAEGYSVSREKKESFPLTVTSAQKNPTAFYLCASSIGLSTDTQYFGPGTRLTVL.